The rows below give T cell receptor beta chains drawn from one sample of a study of shared clonotypes between healthy human individuals. Here immunoSEQ multiplex PCR was the method, and the copy in TCRdb shows in-frame clones only, minus some. The sample lists about 2.1 million clones, 93% seen once, with about 1.8% in the top ten. Sequenced material: naive CD8+ T cells from PBMCs. The source of these receptors is a man aged 18-30 years in good health. Some clones in this sample may be carry-over from other donors' samples. Both conserved end residues are trimmed from each CDR3. D genes are given only for firm matches.

j_gene: TRBJ2-1
d_gene: .
v_gene: TRBV7-2
CDR3aa: ASSLTVLNNEQF

j_gene: TRBJ2-1
d_gene: .
v_gene: TRBV27
CDR3aa: ASSTRSSNEQF

j_gene: TRBJ1-4
d_gene: .
v_gene: TRBV27
CDR3aa: ASLGGEKLF

j_gene: TRBJ1-2
d_gene: TRBD1
v_gene: TRBV7-6
CDR3aa: ASSPGGVYGYT

j_gene: TRBJ2-3
d_gene: TRBD2
v_gene: TRBV29-1
CDR3aa: SVEGWLAGPAGVADTQY

j_gene: TRBJ2-3
d_gene: TRBD2
v_gene: TRBV7-9
CDR3aa: ASSSRLADSDTQY

j_gene: TRBJ2-1
d_gene: TRBD2
v_gene: TRBV28
CDR3aa: ASSFQTSGYNEQF

j_gene: TRBJ1-2
d_gene: TRBD1
v_gene: TRBV5-6
CDR3aa: ASSLSQGDDGYT

j_gene: TRBJ2-7
d_gene: .
v_gene: TRBV28
CDR3aa: ASSLWEQAYEQY

j_gene: TRBJ2-3
d_gene: .
v_gene: TRBV28
CDR3aa: ASNPRASTDTQY

j_gene: TRBJ2-1
d_gene: .
v_gene: TRBV10-3
CDR3aa: AISVGWAEDSYNEQF

j_gene: TRBJ2-1
d_gene: .
v_gene: TRBV5-6
CDR3aa: ASSLESGGVYNEQF

j_gene: TRBJ1-4
d_gene: .
v_gene: TRBV6-6
CDR3aa: ASTLVWTNEKLF

j_gene: TRBJ2-2
d_gene: .
v_gene: TRBV28
CDR3aa: ASSFPSTLVNTGELF

j_gene: TRBJ1-1
d_gene: .
v_gene: TRBV5-4
CDR3aa: ASSYGVSNTEAF

j_gene: TRBJ2-3
d_gene: .
v_gene: TRBV5-1
CDR3aa: ASSPNRVVTDTQY

j_gene: TRBJ1-1
d_gene: TRBD1
v_gene: TRBV5-1
CDR3aa: ASSLRTGITEAF